This entry concerns a single T cell receptor (beta chain). Its cognate antigen is unknown. Samples of blood were obtained at baseline, on cycle 4 day 1, and on cycle 7 day 1. Libraries were prepared by immunoSEQ multiplex PCR; TCRdb keeps only in-frame clonotypes and omits some of them. Among about 100,000 clones listed, approximately 90% were seen once. These data come from a study of OX40 agonist ivuxolimab in advanced cancers. Study context: The study gave patients intravenous ivuxolimab at 0.01 to 10 mg/kg every 2 weeks.

Overall study findings and caveats: Relative to CD4+, CD8+ T cells held more expanded clones on average.

This specimen was CD4+ or CD8+ T cells sorted from blood, taken in a trial of the OX40 agonist ivuxolimab. The sequence derives from an adult with an advanced solid tumor such as melanoma, head and neck, liver or kidney cancer.

In DNA form, the CDR3 reads TGTGCCAGCAGTTTATCGGGACAGACTACGAGGCAGTACTTC. It translates to CASSLSGQTTRQYF. V and J are TRBV27 and TRBJ2-7; 7 bases align to TRBD1. The CDR3 contains 14 residues. Germline values: CDR1 MNHEY, CDR2 SMNVEV (reference sequence). The V and J ends lost 0 bases and 9 bases, in that order; junction bases with no gene match: 8.